Listed here are 9 T cell receptor beta chains from one sample, sequenced in a study of T cell responses to AZD1222 COVID-19 vaccine. Assay used: immunoSEQ multiplex PCR; TCRdb lists only in-frame clones, some missing. The table records approximately 130,000 clones, nearly 90% of them present only once. The sequencing used peripheral blood, collected 28 days after the second AZD1222 dose. These receptors all come from an adult who received the AZD1222 COVID-19 vaccine.

The rearrangement joins TRBV4-1 to TRBJ2-7, with TRBD1 matching 12 bases. The CDR3 loop spans 15 amino acids. The germline V gene encodes CDR1 MGHRA and CDR2 YSYEKL. J lost 5 bases, V lost 4 bases, and 6 bases had no gene match. The CDR3 protein is CASSRSGQGAHEQYF. The CDR3 coding sequence is TGCGCCAGCAGCCGATCGGGACAGGGGGCCCACGAGCAGTACTTC.

The V and J genes are TRBV24-1 and TRBJ2-2, with 7 bases aligning to TRBD2. V trimming: 2 bases; J trimming: 4 bases; junction bases outside the gene matches: 3. Germline values: CDR1 KGHDR, CDR2 SFDVKD. The CDR3 runs to 15 residues. The CDR3 protein is CATSDWEGSTGELFF. CDR3 in DNA: TGTGCCACCAGTGATTGGGAGGGTAGCACCGGGGAGCTGTTTTTT.

The chain carries TRBV4-2 and TRBJ1-6; perhaps TRBD1 as D (6 bases). Deletions cut 0 bases from V and 6 bases from J, with 6 bases between. The length of the CDR3 is 14 residues. CDR1 and CDR2 from the germline V gene are LGHNA and YNFKEQ. The CDR3 region has the DNA TGTGCCAGCAGCCAAGACAGGGGTAATTCACCCCTCCACTTT. It is translated as CASSQDRGNSPLHF.

To note about this clone: The same CDR3 is also encoded by other DNA sequences in this sample. This chain connects TRBV12-3 or TRBV12-4 to TRBJ1-1; unclear D gene. CDR3 length: 12 residues. Trimming left V 3 bases short and J 5 bases short, with 7 bases between. This chain's CDR3 is CASSFAGTEAFF. In nucleotides, the CDR3 is TGTGCCAGCAGTTTCGCGGGAACTGAAGCTTTCTTT.

This clone has only one observation. This rearrangement joins TRBV27 to TRBJ2-2; D could derive from TRBD1 or TRBD2 (7 bases each). The CDR3 has 15 residues. Deletions cut 5 bases from V and 6 bases from J, with 16 bases between. Germline V gene lookup returns CDR1 MNHEY and CDR2 SMNVEV (reference sequence). The CDR3 DNA reads TGTGCCAGCAGTGGCTACAGGGGAGGGGCCGGGGAGCTGTTTTTT. This codes for CASSGYRGGAGELFF.

The chain uses TRBV5-1 and TRBJ2-5, with a weak D call TRBD1 (5 bases). This CDR3 comprises 12 residues. The germline V gene encodes CDR1 SGHRS and CDR2 YFSETQ. Trimming took 4 bases from V and 7 from J, leaving 11 bases between them. In DNA form, the CDR3 reads TGCGCCAGCAGCCCCGACCAGGGGACCCAGTACTTC. Encoded protein: CASSPDQGTQYF.

The chain has TRBV5-6 and TRBJ1-2, with unresolved D. Deletions cut 0 bases from V and 0 bases from J, with 9 bases between. The CDR3 totals 15 residues. Germline V gene lookup returns CDR1 SGHDT and CDR2 YYEEEE. This CDR3 reads CASSLASAANYGYTF. CDR3 nucleotide sequence: TGTGCCAGCAGCTTGGCGTCGGCAGCTAACTATGGCTACACCTTC.

V usage is TRBV5-1 and J usage is TRBJ2-2, with D maybe TRBD2 (5 bases). CDR3 length: 16 residues. In germline, CDR1 is SGHRS, CDR2 YFSETQ. The V and J ends lost 6 bases and 1 base respectively, with 16 bases between them. The CDR3: CASKPFEGGNTGELFF. DNA of the CDR3: TGCGCCAGCAAACCTTTTGAGGGTGGGAACACCGGGGAGCTGTTTTTT.

This chain uses TRBV12-3 or TRBV12-4 with TRBJ1-2, with a possible D match to TRBD1 (5 bases). Trimming took off 7 bases at V and 3 bases at J, with 9 bases between the two ends. The CDR3 is made up of 12 amino acids. CDR3 loop: CASTREDYGYTF. CDR3 coding DNA: TGTGCCAGCACCAGGGAGGACTATGGCTACACCTTC.